This passage covers 32 T cell receptor beta chains from one sample sequenced in a study of T cells in tuberculosis. Assay used: immunoSEQ multiplex PCR; TCRdb lists only in-frame clones, some missing. The sample yields roughly 32,000 clones, over 85% seen once. Specified time point: new active TB diagnosis, blood taken before or within 7 days of starting treatment. The material was PBMCs, obtained at tuberculosis diagnosis. The receptors were gathered from an adult with tuberculosis.

The V gene is TRBV6-6, the J gene TRBJ1-2; no clear D gene. The CDR3 is 12 residues long. V dropped 9 bases and J dropped 3 bases, with 11 bases sitting between them. Per the germline V gene, CDR1 is MNHNY and CDR2 is SVGAGI (reference sequence). This CDR3 is CASGGGDYGYTF. DNA of the CDR3: TGTGCCAGTGGTGGCGGGGACTATGGCTACACCTTC.

This rearrangement joins TRBV5-6 to TRBJ2-2; 7 bases fit TRBD1. Germline V gene lookup returns CDR1 SGHDT and CDR2 YYEEEE. The J segment lost 0 bases and the V segment lost 4 bases, leaving 3 bases of the junction unmatched. CDR3 size: 15 residues. The CDR3: CASSPQGANTGELFF. CDR3 bases: TGTGCCAGCAGCCCCCAGGGGGCGAACACCGGGGAGCTGTTTTTT. The variable domain in full, completed from reference TRBV5-6 and TRBJ2-2, reads DAGVTQSPTHLIKTRGQQVTLRCSPKSGHDTVSWYQQALGQGPQFIFQYYEEEERQRGNFPDRFSGHQFPNYSSELNVNALLLGDSALYLCASSPQGANTGELFFGEGSRLTVL.

The chain joins TRBV2 to TRBJ1-1; the match to TRBD1 covers 7 bases. CDR3 size: 14 residues. V was pared by 8 bases and J by 0 bases, with 6 bases of the junction left unmatched. The germline V gene encodes CDR1 SNHLY and CDR2 FYNNEI. CDR3 protein: CASRGTGVNTEAFF. CDR3 coding DNA: TGTGCCAGCCGGGGCACAGGGGTGAACACTGAAGCTTTCTTT.

The chain combines TRBV2 with TRBJ2-2, with TRBD1 matching 9 bases. Trimming took 5 bases from V and 6 from J; bases not matched to a gene: 7. The V gene's germline CDR1 is SNHLY and CDR2 FYNNEI. The CDR3 spans 15 residues. The CDR3: CASSMGQGGPGELFF. CDR3 nucleotide sequence: TGTGCCAGCAGTATGGGACAGGGAGGGCCCGGGGAGCTGTTTTTT.

This chain links TRBV14 with TRBJ1-3, with D possibly TRBD1 on 5 matching bases. Per germline, CDR1 SGHDN and CDR2 FVKESK. This CDR3 has 14 amino acids. The V end was cut by 4 bases, the J end by 4 bases, with 11 bases between. The CDR3 nucleotides are TGTGCCAGCAGCCGAGCAGGGTACGGAAACACCATATATTTT. This sequence encodes CASSRAGYGNTIYF.

The chain has TRBV27 and TRBJ2-1; D call uncertain. V was cut by 5 bases and J by 5 bases, with 19 bases left in between. The length of the CDR3 is 16 residues. The germline V gene has CDR1 MNHEY and CDR2 SMNVEV (reference sequence). Here the CDR3 DNA reads TGTGCCAGCAGTCTCCAGGATGGGCCCAGAAACAATGAGCAGTTCTTC. Protein sequence: CASSLQDGPRNNEQFF.

The chain links TRBV29-1 to TRBJ2-2; TRBD2 matches 7 bases. The ends lost 1 base at V and 4 bases at J; junction bases unmatched: 0. CDR3 length equals 13 residues. Germline CDR1 reads SQVTM; CDR2 reads ANQGSEA. CDR3 in amino acids: CSVEGGSTGELFF. CDR3 bases: TGCAGCGTTGAAGGCGGGAGCACCGGGGAGCTGTTTTTT.

This chain links TRBV19 with TRBJ1-6; 7 nucleotides align to TRBD1. The CDR3 loop spans 14 amino acids. V was pared by 5 bases and J by 6 bases, with 4 bases of the junction left unmatched. The germline V gene encodes CDR1 LNHDA and CDR2 SQIVND (reference sequence). The CDR3 loop reads CASSLRDSNSPLHF. CDR3 DNA: TGTGCCAGTAGTCTCCGGGACAGTAATTCACCCCTCCACTTT.

This chain links TRBV6-1 with TRBJ2-5; D is possibly TRBD1 (8 bases). Trimming took off 6 bases at V and 3 bases at J, with 17 bases between the two ends. This CDR3 spans 15 amino acids. Germline lookup yields CDR1 MNHNS and CDR2 SASEGT. The CDR3 sequence is CASSREQGGEETQYF. CDR3 sequence (DNA): TGTGCCAGCAGCCGAGAACAGGGGGGGGAAGAGACCCAGTACTTC.

The chain is built from TRBV6-1 and TRBJ1-4; D is undetermined. This CDR3 contains 13 residues. The ends were cut back, 8 bases at V and 7 bases at J, with 14 bases in the middle. Germline V gene lookup returns CDR1 MNHNS and CDR2 SASEGT. In DNA form, the CDR3 reads TGTGCCAGCTGCGGACTAAACGGTGAAAAACTGTTTTTT. This translates into CASCGLNGEKLFF.

V gene TRBV7-7 combines with J gene TRBJ2-1, with 7 bases matching TRBD2. V lost 4 bases and J lost 10; bases outside the gene matches: 7. This CDR3 contains 13 residues. Germline V gene lookup returns CDR1 SSHAT and CDR2 FNYEAQ (reference sequence). CDR3 loop: CASSSRSGGEQFF. CDR3 nucleotide sequence: TGTGCCAGCAGCTCTCGATCGGGGGGAGAGCAGTTCTTC.

In this sample, this clone turned up once. The chain employs TRBV23-1 and TRBJ2-7, with D perhaps matching TRBD1 (5 bases). TRBV23-1 counts as an open reading frame of uncertain function. The CDR3 spans 15 residues. V was shortened by 6 bases and J by 3 bases, with 18 bases between the two germline ends. The CDR3, as DNA: TGCGCCAGCAGACTAAGAAGACAGAAAGGCTACGAGCAGTACTTC. Translation gives CASRLRRQKGYEQYF.

The rearrangement joins TRBV9 to TRBJ2-1; D is perhaps TRBD1 (5 bases). This CDR3 contains 15 residues. Germline V gene sequence: CDR1 SGDLS, CDR2 YYNGEE. Trimming took 0 bases from V and 0 from J, leaving 7 bases between them. DNA for the CDR3: TGTGCCAGCAGCGTAGTGGGGCTCTCCTACAATGAGCAGTTCTTC. Translated, it gives CASSVVGLSYNEQFF.

The V gene is TRBV4-2, the J gene TRBJ1-3, with D unresolved. V dropped 4 bases and J dropped 1 base, with 14 bases sitting between them. Looked up from germline, CDR1 is LGHNA and CDR2 is YNFKEQ. This CDR3 region has 16 residues. The CDR3 is CASSRPLRESGNTIYF. The CDR3 bases are TGTGCCAGCAGCCGACCCCTCCGGGAGTCTGGAAACACCATATATTTT.

The chain carries TRBV29-1 and TRBJ2-3; 8 bases line up with TRBD1. There are 13 residues in the CDR3. The junction had 4 bases not matched to a gene; V was cut back by 6 bases and J by 2 bases. Germline loops: CDR1 SQVTM, CDR2 ANQGSEA. This CDR3 is CSVATGATDTQYF. The CDR3, as DNA: TGCAGCGTCGCGACAGGGGCCACAGATACGCAGTATTTT.

The rearrangement uses TRBV11-2 and TRBJ1-4, with D maybe TRBD1 (5 bases). Between the trimmed V and J ends, which lost 0 bases and 0 bases, there was a span of 14 bases. From germline, CDR1 is SGHAT and CDR2 FQNNGV. This CDR3 region has 18 residues. Here the CDR3 reads CASSLDPRGITTNEKLFF. The CDR3 region has the DNA TGTGCCAGCAGCTTAGATCCTAGGGGCATAACAACTAATGAAAAACTGTTTTTT.

This clone is a singleton in its sample. The DNA of the CDR3 is TGCGCCACCTGGGACAGGGGGATGAACACTGAAGCTTTCTTT. Amino acids: CATWDRGMNTEAFF. V gene TRBV10-2 combines with J gene TRBJ1-1, with 11 positions matching TRBD1. CDR3 length equals 14 residues. The junction had 4 bases not matched to a gene; V was cut back by 10 bases and J by 0 bases. Germline V gene lookup returns CDR1 WSHSY and CDR2 SAAADI.

The chain links TRBV19 to TRBJ2-7; TRBD2 aligns across 10 bases. The CDR3 extends over 15 amino acids. The V gene end was trimmed by 3 bases and the J gene end by 2 bases; junction bases not matched to a gene: 4. Germline CDR1 LNHDA, CDR2 SQIVND (reference sequence). Written as DNA, the CDR3 is TGTGCCAGTAGTATCGGAGCGGGAGGGGCCTACGAGCAGTACTTC. This gives the protein CASSIGAGGAYEQYF.

The rearrangement joins TRBV29-1 to TRBJ2-3, with 12 bases identical to TRBD2. The germline V gene encodes CDR1 SQVTM and CDR2 ANQGSEA. This CDR3 is built from 16 residues. V shed 3 bases and J 8 bases; nucleotides not matched to a gene: 12. The CDR3 DNA sequence: TGCAGCGTTGACCCTTCGGGTGCTAGCGGGAGGGGTACGCAGTATTTT. It yields the protein CSVDPSGASGRGTQYF.

The chain uses TRBV4-1 and TRBJ1-1; D is perhaps TRBD1 (6 bases). The CDR3 sequence is 17 residues long. V shed 4 bases and J shed 5 bases, with 23 bases lying between them. The V gene's germline CDR1 is MGHRA and CDR2 YSYEKL. In DNA, the CDR3 is TGCGCCAGCAGCCCCTCTCCCGGGGGGGCGCGGGATACTGAAGCTTTCTTT. Protein product: CASSPSPGGARDTEAFF.

This chain connects TRBV27 to TRBJ2-7; 9 nucleotides match TRBD2. This CDR3 is built from 17 residues. Germline CDR1 and CDR2: MNHEY and SMNVEV (reference sequence). V dropped 5 bases and J dropped 0; count of bases not matched to a gene: 11. CDR3 in DNA: TGTGCCAGCAGTCCCCCCACCTTAGCGGGGGCCTCCTACGAGCAGTACTTC. Protein product: CASSPPTLAGASYEQYF.

The chain combines TRBV5-1 with TRBJ2-2; TRBD1 aligns across 12 bases. The CDR3 contains 17 residues. V lost 4 bases and J lost 4; bases outside the gene matches: 8. Germline CDR1 SGHRS, CDR2 YFSETQ. The CDR3 bases are TGCGCCAGCAGCCCGGGACAGGGGGCATGGGGCACCGGGGAGCTGTTTTTT. Protein product: CASSPGQGAWGTGELFF.

Turning to this clone: A junction end diverges from the germline sequence, so it may reflect a read error. The rearrangement uses TRBV7-7 and TRBJ2-1, with 7 nucleotides matching TRBD2. CDR1 is SSHAT and CDR2 is FNYEAQ in the germline V gene (reference sequence). The CDR3 contains 18 residues. The CDR3 region is CASSLGSWREPENNEQFF. In nucleotides, the CDR3 is TGTGCTAGCAGCTTAGGGAGTTGGCGGGAGCCCGAGAACAATGAGCAGTTCTTC.

In its sample, this clone was seen once. V is TRBV2 and J is TRBJ2-6; perhaps TRBD1 as D (6 bases). With 2 bases removed from V and 3 bases from J, the gap between germline ends came to 8 bases. Per the germline V gene, CDR1 is SNHLY and CDR2 is FYNNEI. The CDR3 consists of 15 residues. CDR3 region: CASSERQVGANVLTF. The CDR3 DNA sequence: TGTGCCAGCAGTGAACGACAGGTTGGGGCCAACGTCCTGACTTTC.

The V and J genes are TRBV11-2 and TRBJ2-3, with D hard to call. The V and J ends lost 1 base and 0 bases respectively, with 8 bases between them. Germline values: CDR1 SGHAT, CDR2 FQNNGV. The CDR3 is 15 residues long. The CDR3 nucleotides read TGTGCCAGCAGCTTAGTCGAGACTAGCACAGATACGCAGTATTTT. Its translation: CASSLVETSTDTQYF.

The chain employs TRBV18 and TRBJ2-1; D possibly corresponds to TRBD1 (6 bases). CDR3 length: 11 residues. Trimming removed 5 bases from V and 7 bases from J, with 6 bases in between. The germline gives CDR1 KGHSH, CDR2 LQKENI. CDR3: CASSRGNEQFF. The CDR3 region has the DNA TGTGCCAGCTCAAGGGGGAATGAGCAGTTCTTC.

The chain links TRBV6-5 to TRBJ1-1, with D unclear. This CDR3 is built from 15 residues. Germline loops: CDR1 MNHEY, CDR2 SVGAGI. Between the trimmed V and J ends, which lost 2 bases and 0 bases, there was a span of 10 bases. As DNA, the CDR3 is TGTGCCAGCAGTTACCAGCGGGCAGTGAACACTGAAGCTTTCTTT. Translation: CASSYQRAVNTEAFF.

DNA of the CDR3: TGTGCCAGCAGCAAAGCGCAATTTAGCTCCTACAATGAGCAGTTCTTC. Encoded protein: CASSKAQFSSYNEQFF. The chain recombines TRBV21-1 with TRBJ2-1; the table gives TRBD2 as D, unverified against the DNA. TRBV21-1 is a pseudogene locus. CDR3 length: 16 amino acids.

Written as DNA, the CDR3 is TGCGCCAGCAGCCCCTGGACAGACAACTCCTACGAGCAGTACTTC. Protein sequence: CASSPWTDNSYEQYF. This chain connects TRBV5-1 to TRBJ2-7, with D maybe TRBD1 (6 bases). There are 15 residues in the CDR3. Between the trimmed V and J ends, which lost 4 bases and 0 bases, there was a span of 14 bases. Germline loops: CDR1 SGHRS, CDR2 YFSETQ.

The CDR3 coding sequence is TGTGCCAGTAGTATGAAGGGGGTCACCGGGGAGCTGTTTTTT. The encoded protein is CASSMKGVTGELFF. The rearrangement links TRBV19 to TRBJ2-2, with a tentative D call TRBD1 (6 bases). The CDR3 runs to 14 residues. Germline lookup yields CDR1 LNHDA and CDR2 SQIVND (reference sequence). Between the trimmed V and J ends, which lost 3 bases and 4 bases, there was a span of 9 bases.

This clone was observed once. DNA of the CDR3: TGCACCAGCAGCCAAGGGCTAGCGGGAGGGCCAGGGGATGAGCAGTTCTTC. Protein product: CTSSQGLAGGPGDEQFF. The chain is built from TRBV1 and TRBJ2-1; TRBD2 is the table's D call and was not checked against the DNA. TRBV1 constitutes a pseudogene. The CDR3 length is 17 residues.

The chain couples TRBV7-9 to TRBJ2-7; weak D call: TRBD2 (6 bases). From germline, CDR1 is SEHNR and CDR2 FQNEAQ (reference sequence). V lost 5 bases to trimming and J lost 5 bases, with 19 bases between them. There are 15 residues in the CDR3. CDR3 loop: CASSPPTEASDEQYF. The CDR3 DNA sequence: TGTGCCAGCAGCCCACCCACTGAGGCTAGCGACGAGCAGTACTTC.